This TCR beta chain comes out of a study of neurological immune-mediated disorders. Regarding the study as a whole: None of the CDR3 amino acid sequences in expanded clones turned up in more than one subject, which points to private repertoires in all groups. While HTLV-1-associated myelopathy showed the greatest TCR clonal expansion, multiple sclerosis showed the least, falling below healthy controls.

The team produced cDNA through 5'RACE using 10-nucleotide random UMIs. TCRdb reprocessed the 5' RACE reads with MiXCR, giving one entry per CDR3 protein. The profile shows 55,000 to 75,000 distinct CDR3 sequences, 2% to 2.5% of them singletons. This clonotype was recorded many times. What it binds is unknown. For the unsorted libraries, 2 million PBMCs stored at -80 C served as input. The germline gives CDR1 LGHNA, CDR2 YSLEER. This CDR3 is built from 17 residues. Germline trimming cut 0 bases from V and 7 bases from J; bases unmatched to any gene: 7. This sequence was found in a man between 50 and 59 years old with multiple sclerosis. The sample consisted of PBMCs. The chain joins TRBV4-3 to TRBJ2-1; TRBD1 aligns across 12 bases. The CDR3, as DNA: TGCGCCAGCAGCCAAGACCTGGGGACAGGGGGCCTGAATGAGCAGTTCTTC. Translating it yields CASSQDLGTGGLNEQFF.